This T cell receptor beta chain appears in the sequencing data of a study of T cell responses to AZD1222 COVID-19 vaccine. In this sample, this clone turned up a few times. The V gene's germline CDR1 is SGHNT and CDR2 YENEEA. The CDR3 loop spans 15 amino acids. After removal of 1 base from V and 5 bases from J, the junction contained 3 bases not matched to a gene. Here immunoSEQ multiplex PCR was the method, and the copy in TCRdb shows in-frame clones only, minus some. Of about 100,000 clones in the sample, 87% were seen once. This sequence joins TRBV11-3 and TRBJ1-5; 9 bases are a match to TRBD1. The sequence was collected from an adult in good health. The specimen was peripheral blood, collected on day 0 of AZD1222 vaccination. As DNA, the CDR3 is TGTGCCAGCAGCTTAGGGGACAGGGAGGATCAGCCCCAGCATTTT. Translation: CASSLGDREDQPQHF.